A single sample gave rise to the 9 T cell receptor beta chains below, sequenced in a study of blood T cell repertoires in COVID-19. TCRdb's copy holds only in-frame clones and misses some; the assay was immunoSEQ multiplex PCR. The table lists approximately 110,000 clones, approximately 87% of them singletons. Source material: peripheral blood. Receptor source: a woman aged 60 to 75 with acute or convalescent COVID-19.

This sequence joins TRBV28 and TRBJ2-7; D remains unclear. This CDR3 region has 14 residues. V was pared by 5 bases and J by 4 bases, with 15 bases between. Germline CDR1 and CDR2: MDHEN and SYDVKM. The CDR3 here is CASSVAPPMYEQYF. In nucleotides, the CDR3 is TGTGCCAGCAGTGTGGCCCCTCCAATGTACGAGCAGTACTTC.

The rearrangement uses TRBV6-1 and TRBJ1-2; perhaps TRBD1 as D (5 bases). The CDR3 sequence is 15 residues long. Looked up from germline, CDR1 is MNHNS and CDR2 is SASEGT. Between the trimmed V and J ends, which lost 2 bases and 6 bases, there was a span of 16 bases. The CDR3 bases are TGTGCCAGCAGTGAACGTGGGAGGGGCCGGGATGGCTACACCTTC. This gives the protein CASSERGRGRDGYTF.

This chain's CDR3 is CASSVNRGSWPQHF. The CDR3 nucleotides are TGTGCCAGCAGCGTAAACAGGGGGTCGTGGCCCCAGCATTTT. The chain employs TRBV7-2 and TRBJ1-5; TRBD1 aligns across 8 bases. CDR3 length: 14 residues. With 5 bases clipped from V and 9 bases from J, the junction kept 9 bases outside the gene matches. CDR1 and CDR2 (germline): SGHTA, FQGNSA. Full variable domain (outside the CDR3, taken from reference TRBV7-2 and TRBJ1-5): GAGVSQSPSNKVTEKGKDVELRCDPISGHTALYWYRQSLGQGLEFLIYFQGNSAPDKSGLPSDRFSAERTGGSVSTLTIQRTQQEDSAVYLCASSVNRGSWPQHFGDGTRLSIL.

Only a few counts were recorded for this clone. V usage is TRBV9 and J usage is TRBJ2-4; D possibly corresponds to TRBD1 (5 bases). V lost 0 bases to trimming and J lost 6 bases, with 7 bases between them. The germline gives CDR1 SGDLS, CDR2 YYNGEE. This CDR3 comprises 13 residues. CDR3 DNA: TGTGCCAGCAGCGTAGAAGGGGTAAACATTCAGTACTTC. This gives the protein CASSVEGVNIQYF.

This chain links TRBV28 with TRBJ2-7, with 7 nucleotides matching TRBD1. Germline V lookup: CDR1 MDHEN, CDR2 SYDVKM. CDR3 length equals 15 residues. V gave up 6 bases and J gave up 0 bases; unmatched junction bases: 8. DNA of the CDR3: TGTGCCAGCAGCCCGCACCCAGGGGGCTCCTACGAGCAGTACTTC. Translated: CASSPHPGGSYEQYF.

The chain recombines TRBV15 with TRBJ1-3; 10 bases align to TRBD1. After removal of 0 bases from V and 4 bases from J, the junction contained 9 bases not matched to a gene. The CDR3 has 18 amino acids. Germline assignment: CDR1 LNHNV and CDR2 YYDKDF (reference sequence). CDR3 sequence reads: CATSRDLGTGAAGNTIYF. For the CDR3, the DNA is TGTGCCACCAGCAGAGATCTCGGGACAGGGGCCGCCGGAAACACCATATATTTT.

The V gene is TRBV10-3, the J gene TRBJ1-4; D is unclear. Trimming cost V 2 bases and J 0 bases, with 7 bases left between them. The CDR3 length is 15 residues. Looked up from germline, CDR1 is ENHRY and CDR2 is SYGVKD. CDR3 sequence reads: CAISETGATNEKLFF. The CDR3 nucleotides are TGTGCCATCAGTGAGACCGGTGCAACTAATGAAAAACTGTTTTTT.

The chain is built from TRBV15 and TRBJ1-2; 11 bases agree with TRBD1. Trimming at V came to 1 base and at J to 8 bases, leaving 6 bases not matched to a gene. The germline V gene has CDR1 LNHNV and CDR2 YYDKDF (reference sequence). The CDR3 is 15 amino acids. In DNA, the CDR3 is TGTGCCACCAGCAGAGGTGGACAGGGGGCGCCAGGCTACACCTTC. Its protein product is CATSRGGQGAPGYTF.

The table lists this clone with a count of one. V usage is TRBV5-1 and J usage is TRBJ2-6; TRBD1 might be the D (6 bases). CDR3 length: 14 amino acids. The V gene's germline CDR1 is SGHRS and CDR2 YFSETQ. V lost 4 bases, J lost 4 bases, and 9 bases lay in between. The CDR3 protein is CASSPGTGANVLTF. The DNA for the CDR3 is TGCGCCAGCAGCCCCGGGACAGGGGCCAACGTCCTGACTTTC.